A selection of T cell receptor beta chains follows, all from one sample in a study of T-cell reconstitution after alpha-beta-depleted transplantation in children. TCRdb re-called the PCR reads with MiXCR, one entry per CDR3 protein. The sample has about 610,000 distinct CDR3 sequences; 10% are singletons. Specimen: PBMCs from the stem cell graft donor, collected from the stem cell graft. The receptors come from a human donor who donated a stem cell graft to a child with acute myeloid leukemia. CDR3s include the opening cysteine and the closing phenylalanine or tryptophan. The D gene is left open where the match is weak. Clone size is given for some rows only: seen once, a few or many times, or a class if the clone is expanded.

clone_size	v_call	j_call	d_call	cdr3_nt	cdr3_aa
few	TRBV5-1	TRBJ2-7	NA	TGCGCCAGCAGCTTGGCCATAGGCGGGGTTGGGCCCTACGAGCAGTACTTC	CASSLAIGGVGPYEQYF
few	TRBV6-5	TRBJ2-7	TRBD1	TGTGCCAGCAGTTCGGGACAGCCCTACGAGCAGTACTTC	CASSSGQPYEQYF
many	TRBV12-3/TRBV12-4	TRBJ1-2	NA	TGTGCCAGCACCCCCGGGGTGGGGTATGGCTACACCTTC	CASTPGVGYGYTF
NA	TRBV27	TRBJ2-1	NA	TGTGCCAGCAGTCCAGAGACGGCCTTCCATGAGCAGTTCTTC	CASSPETAFHEQFF
few	TRBV7-9	TRBJ1-1	NA	TGTGCCAGCAGCCGCCCGGGGGGGAGGCCAGAAGCTTTCTTT	CASSRPGGRPEAFF
NA	TRBV29-1	TRBJ2-7	TRBD2	TGCAGCGTTGAGGGACTAGCGGGAGCCTACGAGCAGTACTTC	CSVEGLAGAYEQYF
NA	TRBV12-3/TRBV12-4	TRBJ1-1	NA	TGTGCCAGCAGTTTTGGGGGATTGCGAACTGAAGCTTTCTTT	CASSFGGLRTEAFF
NA	TRBV28	TRBJ1-2	NA	TGTGCCAGCACCCCGGGACTCATAAACTATGGCTACACCTTC	CASTPGLINYGYTF
NA	TRBV20-1	TRBJ1-2	TRBD1	TGCAGTGCTAGTAGACAGGGGGCTAGCTACACCTTC	CSASRQGASYTF
NA	TRBV12-3/TRBV12-4	TRBJ1-2	TRBD1	TGTGCCAGCACCACAGGGGTCGGCTACACCTTC	CASTTGVGYTF
many	TRBV7-2	TRBJ2-6	NA	TGTGCCAGCAGCCGACTCCTTATAGAGGCCAACGTCCTGACTTTC	CASSRLLIEANVLTF
NA	TRBV4-3	TRBJ2-1	TRBD1	TGCGCCAGCAGCCAAGGGAGGGTACAGGGGGGCAATGAGCAGTTCTTC	CASSQGRVQGGNEQFF
many	TRBV4-3	TRBJ1-3	NA	TGCGCCAGCAGCCAAGAACCAGGAAACACCATATATTTT	CASSQEPGNTIYF
many	TRBV5-1	TRBJ2-1	NA	TGCGGCCAGCATTCGTCGGGGCACTACAATGAGCAGTTCTTC	CGQHSSGHYNEQFF
NA	TRBV5-5	TRBJ1-4	TRBD1	TGTGCCAGCAGCTCGACAGGGGTCGGGACAACTAATGAAAAACTGTTTTTT	CASSSTGVGTTNEKLFF
many	TRBV7-2	TRBJ2-3	TRBD1	TGTGCCAGCAGCTCTTCTCGGACAGGCTCGATTCGAGATACGCAGTATTTT	CASSSSRTGSIRDTQYF
NA	TRBV5-5	TRBJ2-7	TRBD1	TGTGCCAGCAGCCGCACCGGGACAGGGTCCTACGAGCAGTACTTC	CASSRTGTGSYEQYF
few	TRBV29-1	TRBJ2-1	NA	TGCAGCGTTGAAGAAGACTCCTCCTACAATGAGCAGTTCTTC	CSVEEDSSYNEQFF
NA	TRBV20-1	TRBJ2-3	TRBD2	TGCAGTGCTAGCCCTCTTTCAACTAGCGGGAGTTCCAGGACGCAGTATTTT	CSASPLSTSGSSRTQYF
few	TRBV12-3/TRBV12-4	TRBJ1-5	NA	TGTGCCAGCAGCCGAACAAACAAGGGTCAGCCCCAGCATTTT	CASSRTNKGQPQHF
many	TRBV29-1	TRBJ2-3	NA	TGCAGCGTTGGGAAGGATACGCAGTATTTT	CSVGKDTQYF
few	TRBV20-1	TRBJ1-1	TRBD1	TGCAGTGCCCCGGACAGGGTGGGGCCTGAAGCTTTCTTT	CSAPDRVGPEAFF
many	TRBV2	TRBJ2-2	TRBD2	TGTGCCAGCAGGCGAACAACTAGCGGGAACACCGGGGAGCTGTTTTTT	CASRRTTSGNTGELFF
NA	TRBV6-1	TRBJ1-1	NA	TGTGCCAGCAGTGAAAGGCCAGTGAACACTGAAGCTTTCTTT	CASSERPVNTEAFF
few	TRBV7-2	TRBJ2-1	TRBD2	TGTGCCAGCAGCCCCATAAATTCAGGAGCGGGACACAATGAGCAGTTCTTC	CASSPINSGAGHNEQFF
NA	TRBV28	TRBJ1-5	NA	TGTGCCAGCAGTTGGGGGGACAATCAGCCCCAGCATTTT	CASSWGDNQPQHF
NA	TRBV12-3/TRBV12-4	TRBJ2-1	TRBD2	TGTGCCAGCAGTTTCGCAGCGGGAGTATCGAATGGTGAGCAGTTCTTC	CASSFAAGVSNGEQFF
few	TRBV9	TRBJ2-7	NA	TGTGCCAGCAGCGTAGTGGAGGGGCAGGTCGAGCAGTACTTC	CASSVVEGQVEQYF
few	TRBV29-1	TRBJ1-2	TRBD1	TGCAGCGCTAAGACAGGGGGACCTTATGGCTACACCTTC	CSAKTGGPYGYTF
few	TRBV27	TRBJ2-1	TRBD2	TGTGCCAGCACCCGGACTAGCGGGAGCGGTGAGCAGTTCTTC	CASTRTSGSGEQFF
many	TRBV7-9	TRBJ2-7	NA	TGTGCCAGCAGTACAGGGCCTTCCTACGAGCAGTACTTC	CASSTGPSYEQYF
few	TRBV4-2	TRBJ2-7	NA	TGTGCCAGCAGCCAAGTCACCGGGACTTCCTACGAGCAGTACTTC	CASSQVTGTSYEQYF
many	TRBV6-2/TRBV6-3	TRBJ2-1	TRBD2	TGTGCCAGCAGTTACTCTAGCGGGAGGTACAATGAGCAGTTCTTC	CASSYSSGRYNEQFF
few	TRBV29-1	TRBJ1-1	TRBD1	TGCAGCGTTGAAGGAGGCCAGGGACAGTCGGACACTGAAGCTTTCTTT	CSVEGGQGQSDTEAFF
NA	TRBV6-1	TRBJ2-3	NA	TGTGCCAGCTCCCTCCGAAGTAGTCCGGATACGCAGTATTTT	CASSLRSSPDTQYF
many	TRBV12-3/TRBV12-4	TRBJ2-3	NA	TGTGCCAGCAGCCCCGGACTAGATACGCAGTATTTT	CASSPGLDTQYF
few	TRBV4-3	TRBJ2-1	TRBD2	TGCGCCAGCAGCCACCCCAGGGCGGCGGGAGTCCCCAATGAGCAGTTCTTC	CASSHPRAAGVPNEQFF
NA	TRBV12-3/TRBV12-4	TRBJ2-7	TRBD2	TGTGCCAGCAGTTACTGGACTAGCGGGACGGGCGAGCAGTACTTC	CASSYWTSGTGEQYF
NA	TRBV20-1	TRBJ2-7	NA	TGCAGTGCTAGGGGCCAGGGTAGCGGATATACCTACGAGCAGTACTTC	CSARGQGSGYTYEQYF
many	TRBV5-1	TRBJ2-1	TRBD1	TGCGCCAGCAGCAGGGACAGGGTGAACAATGAGCAGTTCTTC	CASSRDRVNNEQFF